The clone carrying this T cell receptor (beta chain) showed up just a few times. These data are taken from a study of cytomegalovirus exposure and HLA in healthy donors. The CDR3 is made up of 16 amino acids. The V end was cut by 0 bases, the J end by 4 bases, with 13 bases between. Germline V gives CDR1 SGHVS, CDR2 FQNEAQ. Researchers ran the PCR with 60 Vbeta and 13 Jbeta primers. The data were produced by immunoSEQ multiplex PCR, yet TCRdb's version contains in-frame clones alone and is incomplete. The sample holds 150,000 to 200,000 clones, roughly 80% seen once. The V and J genes are TRBV7-8 and TRBJ2-1; tentative D call: TRBD2 (6 bases). This TCR was sampled from a woman between 50 and 59 years old in good health and CMV-seronegative. Sequencing was done on a sample of PBMCs. The DNA of the CDR3 is TGTGCCAGCAGCTTAGCTACGGCAGGACTATACAATGAGCAGTTCTTC. Translation gives CASSLATAGLYNEQFF.